Each of the 20 T cell receptor beta chains below was sequenced from the same sample in a study of blood T cell repertoires in COVID-19. Sequencing used immunoSEQ multiplex PCR; TCRdb keeps in-frame clones, though not all of them. Of more than 250,000 clones listed, about nine tenths are singletons. The sample consisted of PBMCs or T cells enriched from blood (not recorded which). The receptors shown here come from a woman in her late teens or twenties who had recovered from COVID-19.

This clone has more than one count but fewer than ten. CDR3: CASSRRPTGAMNTEAFF. CDR3 sequence (DNA): TGTGCCAGCAGCCGTCGCCCCACAGGGGCGATGAACACTGAAGCTTTCTTT. The chain couples TRBV11-2 to TRBJ1-1, with 7 bases lining up with TRBD1. This CDR3 contains 17 residues. From germline, CDR1 is SGHAT and CDR2 FQNNGV. J lost 0 bases, V lost 5 bases, and 12 bases had no gene match.

The chain recombines TRBV3-1 (or the pseudogene TRBV3-2) with TRBJ1-2, with D maybe TRBD1 (6 bases). This CDR3 region has 17 residues. V dropped 0 bases and J dropped 2 bases, with 16 bases sitting between them. The germline V gene has CDR1 LGHDT and CDR2 YNNKEL (reference sequence). The CDR3 sequence: CASSQEGSGAFNYGYTF. The CDR3 region has the DNA TGTGCCAGCAGCCAAGAGGGGTCAGGGGCGTTCAACTATGGCTACACCTTC.

The rearrangement uses TRBV3-1 (or the pseudogene TRBV3-2) and TRBJ1-1, with TRBD1 matching 8 bases. The CDR3 has 16 amino acids. V lost 8 bases, J lost 7 bases, and 18 bases stayed unmatched. In germline, CDR1 is LGHDT, CDR2 YNNKEL (reference sequence). The CDR3 sequence: CASQNPPGTGAVEAFF. The CDR3 bases are TGTGCCAGCCAAAACCCCCCCGGGACAGGCGCAGTTGAAGCTTTCTTT.

CDR3 bases: TGTGCCAGCAGTCTGCCCGGACTGAATGAGCAGTTCTTC. As protein: CASSLPGLNEQFF. The chain uses TRBV28 and TRBJ2-1, with D possibly matching TRBD2 (5 bases). From germline, CDR1 is MDHEN and CDR2 SYDVKM. The CDR3 extends over 13 amino acids. Between the trimmed V and J ends, which lost 5 bases and 7 bases, there was a span of 12 bases. Looking up the rest from reference TRBV28 and TRBJ2-1 gives the full variable domain: DVKVTQSSRYLVKRTGEKVFLECVQDMDHENMFWYRQDPGLGLRLIYFSYDVKMKEKGDIPEGYSVSREKKERFSLILESASTNQTSMYLCASSLPGLNEQFFGPGTRLTVL.

This chain connects TRBV12-3 or TRBV12-4 to TRBJ1-1, with D unresolved. Deletions cut 10 bases from V and 0 bases from J, with 12 bases between. This CDR3 is 13 amino acids long. CDR3 DNA sequence: TGTGCCACCCAATCAGTTTTGAACACTGAAGCTTTCTTT. Protein: CATQSVLNTEAFF.

J is TRBJ1-5 and V is TRBV27; D unresolved. CDR1 is MNHEY, CDR2 SMNVEV, per germline (reference sequence). With 3 bases removed from V and 0 bases from J, the gap between germline ends came to 9 bases. The CDR3 contains 15 residues. The CDR3 protein is CASSLYGYSNQPQHF. The DNA of the CDR3 is TGTGCCAGCAGTTTGTACGGGTATAGCAATCAGCCCCAGCATTTT.

The CDR3: CASSLAGVGELFF. CDR3 bases: TGCGCCAGCAGCTTGGCCGGGGTAGGAGAGCTGTTTTTT. The J gene is TRBJ2-2, the V gene TRBV5-1; TRBD2 is a possible D gene (5 bases). This CDR3 region has 13 residues. Trimming shortened V by 0 bases and J by 11 bases, and 11 bases separated the two germline ends. Germline loops: CDR1 SGHRS, CDR2 YFSETQ. Full variable domain (missing parts from reference TRBV5-1 and TRBJ2-2): KAGVTQTPRYLIKTRGQQVTLSCSPISGHRSVSWYQQTPGQGLQFLFEYFSETQRNKGNFPGRFSGRQFSNSRSEMNVSTLELGDSALYLCASSLAGVGELFFGEGSRLTVL.

This clone was seen just once. This rearrangement joins TRBV30 to TRBJ2-5; 11 nucleotides agree with TRBD2. The germline V gene has CDR1 GTSNPN and CDR2 SVGIG (reference sequence). The length of the CDR3 is 16 residues. V shed 1 base and J 0 bases; nucleotides not matched to a gene: 4. The CDR3 DNA reads as TGTGCCTGGAGTGCCGGGACTAGCGGCTACCAAGAGACCCAGTACTTC. The encoded protein is CAWSAGTSGYQETQYF. Full variable domain (missing parts from reference TRBV30 and TRBJ2-5): SQTIHQWPATLVQPVGSPLSLECTVEGTSNPNLYWYRQAAGRGLQLLFYSVGIGQISSEVPQNLSASRPQDRQFILSSKKLLLSDSGFYLCAWSAGTSGYQETQYFGPGTRLLVL.

This clone was detected only a few times. The chain carries TRBV6-6 and TRBJ2-7, with 7 positions matching TRBD1. This CDR3 has 14 amino acids. Germline loops: CDR1 MNHNY, CDR2 SVGAGI (reference sequence). Unmatched junction bases numbered 9, after V lost 4 bases and J lost 6 bases. As DNA, the CDR3 is TGTGCCAGCAGTTTAGCACCGGGACAGTCCGAGCAGTACTTC. Translating it yields CASSLAPGQSEQYF.

The chain has TRBV7-3 and TRBJ2-1; 7 bases align to TRBD2. Trimming at V came to 2 bases and at J to 6 bases, leaving 7 bases not matched to a gene. CDR1 SGHTA and CDR2 FQGTGA come from the germline V gene. This CDR3 is built from 15 residues. In DNA, the CDR3 is TGTGCCAGCAGCTTAGGGCGGGGAGGGACCAATGAGCAGTTCTTC. Amino acids: CASSLGRGGTNEQFF.

This clone appeared once. This chain connects TRBV10-2 to TRBJ2-7; TRBD2 matches 13 bases. V lost 4 bases and J lost 2; bases outside the gene matches: 2. The CDR3 is made up of 15 amino acids. Germline assignment: CDR1 WSHSY and CDR2 SAAADI. DNA for the CDR3: TGCGCCAGCAGTGCGGGACTAGCGGGGCCCTACGAGCAGTACTTC. Protein: CASSAGLAGPYEQYF.

The table lists this clone with a count of one. The rearrangement uses TRBV6-5 and TRBJ1-2; unclear D gene. There are 13 residues in the CDR3. CDR1 and CDR2 (germline): MNHEY, SVGAGI. CDR3: CRSGREPYYGYTF. CDR3 bases: TGTAGAAGTGGGCGGGAACCATACTATGGCTACACCTTC.

The chain links TRBV6-6 to TRBJ1-5, with TRBD1 matching 7 bases. The CDR3 has 16 amino acids. Losses at the gene ends were 0 bases for V and 1 base for J; bases not matched to a gene: 3. The germline V gene has CDR1 MNHNY and CDR2 SVGAGI (reference sequence). The CDR3 here is CASSYSRGPSNQPQHF. The CDR3 DNA reads as TGTGCCAGCAGTTACTCGAGGGGGCCGAGCAATCAGCCCCAGCATTTT.

The chain links TRBV5-1 to TRBJ1-6; TRBD1 might be the D (6 bases). The V end lost 4 bases, the J end lost 7 bases, and 18 bases lay between the germline ends. The CDR3 sequence is 16 residues long. Germline CDR1 reads SGHRS; CDR2 reads YFSETQ. The CDR3 spells CASSIYSGVRNSPLHF. CDR3 DNA sequence: TGCGCCAGCAGCATCTACTCAGGGGTTCGGAATTCACCCCTCCACTTT.

Note on this clone: Other DNA variants within this sample encode the same CDR3. The chain recombines TRBV28 with TRBJ1-6; TRBD1 agrees at 10 bases. The CDR3 loop spans 13 amino acids. J was trimmed by 9 bases and V by 6 bases; bases with no gene match: 2. The V gene's germline CDR1 is MDHEN and CDR2 SYDVKM. Here the CDR3 reads CASRRTGGSPLHF. The CDR3 region has the DNA TGTGCCAGCAGGCGGACAGGGGGTTCACCCCTCCACTTT.

This sequence joins TRBV9 and TRBJ2-2; 7 positions match TRBD1. Trimming at V came to 0 bases and at J to 6 bases, leaving 5 bases not matched to a gene. This CDR3 has 15 residues. Germline CDR1 reads SGDLS; CDR2 reads YYNGEE. The CDR3 nucleotides are TGTGCCAGCAGCGTAGTGGGTCAGGGGGCCGGGGAGCTGTTTTTT. Translation: CASSVVGQGAGELFF.

The chain couples TRBV19 to TRBJ1-2; a possible D gene is TRBD1 (6 bases). The germline gives CDR1 LNHDA, CDR2 SQIVND (reference sequence). The CDR3 sequence is 15 residues long. Between the trimmed V and J ends, which lost 6 bases and 2 bases, there was a span of 16 bases. This chain's CDR3 is CASRSPRTANYGYTF. CDR3 nucleotides: TGTGCCAGTAGATCCCCACGGACAGCAAACTATGGCTACACCTTC. The full variable domain, its missing parts supplied by reference TRBV19 and TRBJ1-2, is DGGITQSPKYLFRKEGQNVTLSCEQNLNHDAMYWYRQDPGQGLRLIYYSQIVNDFQKGDIAEGYSVSREKKESFPLTVTSAQKNPTAFYLCASRSPRTANYGYTFGSGTRLTVV.

This clone showed up just a few times. The rearrangement links TRBV5-1 to TRBJ2-7; 12 bases match TRBD2. V was clipped by 4 bases and J by 3 bases; unmatched bases: 2. This CDR3 is 14 amino acids long. Germline lookup yields CDR1 SGHRS and CDR2 YFSETQ. The CDR3: CASSLLAGGYEQYF. In DNA, the CDR3 is TGCGCCAGCAGCCTACTAGCGGGAGGCTACGAGCAGTACTTC.

J is TRBJ1-1 and V is TRBV13; 8 bases are shared with TRBD1. The CDR3 length is 15 residues. The V gene end was trimmed by 4 bases and the J gene end by 5 bases; junction bases not matched to a gene: 9. Germline CDR1 reads PRHDT; CDR2 reads FYEKMQ (reference sequence). The CDR3 reads CASSSSDRVSTEAFF. DNA for the CDR3: TGTGCCAGCAGCTCATCGGACAGGGTGTCAACTGAAGCTTTCTTT. Based on the CDR3 plus reference TRBV13 and TRBJ1-1, the full variable domain is AAGVIQSPRHLIKEKRETATLKCYPIPRHDTVYWYQQGPGQDPQFLISFYEKMQSDKGSIPDRFSAQQFSDYHSELNMSSLELGDSALYFCASSSSDRVSTEAFFGQGTRLTVV.

This chain joins TRBV30 and TRBJ1-2; D remains ambiguous. Trimming cost V 3 bases and J 13 bases, with 21 bases left between them. The CDR3 has 13 residues. CDR1 and CDR2 (germline): GTSNPN, SVGIG (reference sequence). This CDR3 reads CAWSDGREFGSTF. The CDR3 DNA follows: TGTGCCTGGAGCGACGGGAGGGAATTTGGCAGCACCTTC.